The 32 T cell receptor beta chains listed next were all sequenced from one sample in a study of CD8 T cells in ankylosing spondylitis (dated by TCRdb to between 2016 and 2019). Receptor libraries were prepared by 5' RACE. The sequencing machine was an Illumina HiSeq 2500. TCRdb cleaned the public reads at Q25 with fastp, built clones with MiXCR and kept in-frame beta chains. Each CDR3 protein appears once, grouped with its most common genes and DNA. In all, the sample holds about 42,000 distinct CDR3 sequences, and 3.5% to 4% of those were seen once. Approximately 4% of the sample is in the top ten clones. Material: blood, either unsorted or a sorted T cell fraction (not recorded which). Every receptor here comes from a female donor with ankylosing spondylitis or in good health (not recorded which).

There are many counts of this clonotype. A much more abundant neighbour one base away suggests this may be a read error. The gene calls are TRBV9 and TRBJ1-1; D remains unclear. CDR3 length: 13 residues. Germline lookup yields CDR1 SGDLS and CDR2 YYNGEE. Trimming shortened V by 0 bases and J by 2 bases, and 5 bases separated the two germline ends. CDR3 protein: CASSVDINTEAFF. For the CDR3, the DNA is TGTGCCAGCAGCGTAGACATAAACACTGAAGCTTTCTTT.

This clonotype was counted at least ten times. This chain uses TRBV9 with TRBJ2-3; 12 bases line up with TRBD2. The ends lost 1 base at V and 7 bases at J; junction bases unmatched: 4. The CDR3 extends over 15 amino acids. From germline, CDR1 is SGDLS and CDR2 YYNGEE. The CDR3 nucleotides read TGTGCCAGCAGCGTAACTAGCGGGGGGTTAAATACGCAGTATTTT. This codes for CASSVTSGGLNTQYF.

This clonotype was detected ten times or more. The chain links TRBV9 to TRBJ2-7; 7 bases fit TRBD1. Germline-derived CDR1 and CDR2 are SGDLS and YYNGEE. Trimming at V came to 3 bases and at J to 3 bases, leaving 12 bases not matched to a gene. The CDR3 is 16 amino acids. For the CDR3, the DNA is TGTGCCAGCAGCGCCGACCCAGGGGGTCCTCTCTACGAGCAGTACTTC. As protein: CASSADPGGPLYEQYF.

Many counts were recorded for this clonotype. This rearrangement joins TRBV9 to TRBJ2-7; tentatively, D is TRBD2 (6 bases). Germline loops: CDR1 SGDLS, CDR2 YYNGEE. This CDR3 has 12 residues. With 4 bases removed from V and 5 bases from J, the gap between germline ends came to 10 bases. The CDR3 DNA reads as TGTGCCAGCAGCCTTAGCGGCAACGAGCAGTACTTC. Protein: CASSLSGNEQYF.

This clonotype was counted many times. The V gene is TRBV9, the J gene TRBJ2-3; no firm D call. Looked up from germline, CDR1 is SGDLS and CDR2 is YYNGEE. Trimming pared 0 bases from V and 3 bases from J, leaving 8 bases between. This CDR3 comprises 14 residues. The CDR3 reads CASSVGSRTDTQYF. CDR3 nucleotides: TGTGCCAGCAGCGTAGGGTCTAGGACAGATACGCAGTATTTT.

This clonotype occurred many times. The chain is built from TRBV9 and TRBJ2-3; 8 nucleotides agree with TRBD1. Trimming at V came to 4 bases and at J to 4 bases, leaving 5 bases not matched to a gene. This CDR3 has 14 amino acids. Germline CDR1 and CDR2: SGDLS and YYNGEE. In DNA, the CDR3 is TGTGCCAGCAGCCCTCGACAGGGGTCAGATACGCAGTATTTT. Encoded protein: CASSPRQGSDTQYF. Combining the CDR3 with reference TRBV9 and TRBJ2-3 gives the whole variable domain DSGVTQTPKHLITATGQRVTLRCSPRSGDLSVYWYQQSLDQGLQFLIQYYNGEERAKGNILERFSAQQFPDLHSELNLSSLELGDSALYFCASSPRQGSDTQYFGPGTRLTVL.

This clonotype was seen at least ten times. V gene TRBV9 combines with J gene TRBJ2-3; the D gene is possibly TRBD2 (5 bases). This CDR3 is built from 13 residues. V gave up 3 bases and J gave up 10 bases, with 15 bases separating them. Looked up from germline, CDR1 is SGDLS and CDR2 is YYNGEE. The CDR3 spells CASSDIGIQAQYF. The CDR3 region has the DNA TGTGCCAGCAGCGATATCGGGATCCAAGCGCAGTATTTT.

This clonotype was seen many times. The chain combines TRBV9 with TRBJ1-1, with D unclear. The germline V gene encodes CDR1 SGDLS and CDR2 YYNGEE. There are 14 residues in the CDR3. The germline V and J ends were trimmed by 0 bases and 2 bases, with 8 bases remaining between them. CDR3 amino acids: CASSVAQINTEAFF. In DNA form, the CDR3 reads TGTGCCAGCAGCGTAGCTCAGATTAACACTGAAGCTTTCTTT.

This clonotype was observed at least ten times. The V call is TRBV9, the J call TRBJ2-3; 10 bases are shared with TRBD2. The CDR3 totals 16 residues. V dropped 0 bases and J dropped 4; count of bases not matched to a gene: 5. Germline CDR1 reads SGDLS; CDR2 reads YYNGEE. The CDR3 coding sequence is TGTGCCAGCAGCGTAGAGCGGGGGGGCTGGGCAGATACGCAGTATTTT. Its translation: CASSVERGGWADTQYF.

In this sample, this clonotype turned up many times. CDR3 nucleotide sequence: TGTGCCAGCAGCGTAAACATGAACACTGAAGCTTTCTTT. It translates to CASSVNMNTEAFF. The chain has TRBV9 and TRBJ1-1; D unclear. V lost 1 base and J 0 bases, leaving 4 bases between the germline ends. CDR3 length: 13 residues. Germline V lookup: CDR1 SGDLS, CDR2 YYNGEE.

The genes are TRBV9 and TRBJ2-3; 10 bases are shared with TRBD1. Looked up from germline, CDR1 is SGDLS and CDR2 is YYNGEE. V lost 6 bases and J lost 2; bases outside the gene matches: 9. The CDR3 extends over 16 amino acids. In DNA, the CDR3 is TGTGCCAGCAACCTTCGGGGACAGGGGTACACAGATACGCAGTATTTT. Residues: CASNLRGQGYTDTQYF.

This clonotype has at least ten counts. The chain carries TRBV9 and TRBJ1-3, with 8 bases matching TRBD1. This CDR3 is 16 amino acids long. Germline V gives CDR1 SGDLS, CDR2 YYNGEE. Germline trimming cut 0 bases from V and 3 bases from J; bases unmatched to any gene: 5. The CDR3 loop is CASSVAPGQGGNTIYF. The CDR3 bases are TGTGCCAGCAGCGTAGCGCCTGGACAGGGTGGAAACACCATATATTTT. Supplemented by reference TRBV9 and TRBJ1-3, the full variable domain reads DSGVTQTPKHLITATGQRVTLRCSPRSGDLSVYWYQQSLDQGLQFLIQYYNGEERAKGNILERFSAQQFPDLHSELNLSSLELGDSALYFCASSVAPGQGGNTIYFGEGSWLTVV.

Many counts were recorded for this clonotype. The J gene is TRBJ2-1, the V gene TRBV9; 9 bases are a match to TRBD1. This CDR3 contains 15 residues. The trim removed 4 bases at V and 9 bases at J, leaving 11 bases unmatched. The germline CDR1 and CDR2 sequences are SGDLS and YYNGEE. The CDR3 loop is CASSLGTGRTSEQFF. CDR3 sequence (DNA): TGTGCCAGCAGCCTTGGGACAGGGAGGACTAGTGAGCAGTTCTTC.

This clonotype was observed a few times. V and J are TRBV9 and TRBJ1-1; 7 bases fit TRBD1. The V gene's germline CDR1 is SGDLS and CDR2 YYNGEE. Trimming cost V 0 bases and J 8 bases; bases outside gene matches: 10. The CDR3 extends over 15 amino acids. Here the CDR3 reads CASSVDPGQGEEAFF. As DNA, the CDR3 is TGTGCCAGCAGCGTAGATCCCGGGCAGGGGGAGGAAGCTTTCTTT.

This clonotype has ten or more counts. V is TRBV9 and J is TRBJ1-2; 12 bases fit TRBD1. The V gene's germline CDR1 is SGDLS and CDR2 YYNGEE. J gave up 8 bases and V 7 bases, and 12 bases lay outside the gene matches. The CDR3 consists of 15 residues. In nucleotides, the CDR3 is TGTGCCAGCGGATCCGGGACAGGGGGCGCTTACGGCTACACCTTC. As protein: CASGSGTGGAYGYTF.

This clonotype was recorded many times. The chain has TRBV9 and TRBJ2-2, with no clear D. With 3 bases removed from V and 2 bases from J, the gap between germline ends came to 11 bases. In germline, CDR1 is SGDLS, CDR2 YYNGEE. The CDR3 totals 15 residues. In DNA form, the CDR3 reads TGTGCCAGCAGCGCGGTTGCAGGAAACACCGGGGAGCTGTTTTTT. Amino acid sequence: CASSAVAGNTGELFF.

This clonotype was detected ten times or more. The chain uses TRBV9 and TRBJ1-2; 10 bases map to TRBD1. V was pared by 4 bases and J by 5 bases, with 11 bases of the junction left unmatched. CDR3 size: 16 residues. Germline CDR1 SGDLS, CDR2 YYNGEE. The CDR3 DNA reads as TGTGCCAGCAGCTCCCACCGGGACAGGGGTCAGTATGGCTACACCTTC. Translating it yields CASSSHRDRGQYGYTF.

V and J are TRBV9 and TRBJ2-7, with 11 bases matching TRBD1. CDR1 SGDLS and CDR2 YYNGEE come from the germline V gene. The ends lost 3 bases at V and 3 bases at J; junction bases unmatched: 11. This CDR3 region has 17 residues. The CDR3 loop reads CASSARTGTGGHYEQYF. The CDR3 nucleotides are TGTGCCAGCAGCGCCCGTACCGGGACAGGGGGACACTACGAGCAGTACTTC.

This clonotype was found many times. The chain carries TRBV9 and TRBJ2-7; D call uncertain. The CDR3 has 14 amino acids. The germline V gene has CDR1 SGDLS and CDR2 YYNGEE. Trimming took off 4 bases at V and 6 bases at J, with 17 bases between the two ends. The DNA of the CDR3 is TGTGCCAGCAGCCTAGGGTGGGTAGGTAGCGAGCAGTACTTC. Translating gives CASSLGWVGSEQYF.

A few counts support this clonotype. The chain employs TRBV9 and TRBJ1-1, with D maybe TRBD1 (5 bases). Germline V gene lookup returns CDR1 SGDLS and CDR2 YYNGEE. CDR3 length: 15 amino acids. Deletions cut 4 bases from V and 3 bases from J, with 16 bases between. CDR3 sequence (DNA): TGTGCCAGCAGCTCTCGGGGCTGGGGGGACACTGAAGCTTTCTTT. Encoded protein: CASSSRGWGDTEAFF.

This clonotype was picked up many times. The rearrangement joins TRBV9 to TRBJ2-5; D is tentatively TRBD1 or TRBD2 (5 bases each). Germline CDR1 is SGDLS and CDR2 is YYNGEE. The CDR3 consists of 16 residues. Deletions cut 3 bases from V and 0 bases from J, with 15 bases between. CDR3 in amino acids: CASSGQGGGNQETQYF. CDR3 nucleotide sequence: TGTGCCAGCAGCGGACAAGGTGGGGGTAACCAAGAGACCCAGTACTTC.

This clonotype was observed at least ten times. The chain links TRBV9 to TRBJ2-1; 13 bases line up with TRBD2. V shed 3 bases and J 6 bases; nucleotides not matched to a gene: 6. CDR3 length: 16 amino acids. Germline values: CDR1 SGDLS, CDR2 YYNGEE. This CDR3 is CASSARTSGGTNEQFF. In nucleotides, the CDR3 is TGTGCCAGCAGCGCGCGGACTAGCGGGGGAACCAATGAGCAGTTCTTC.

This clonotype was counted a few times. This rearrangement joins TRBV9 to TRBJ2-3; 7 nucleotides agree with TRBD1. In germline, CDR1 is SGDLS, CDR2 YYNGEE. Losses at the gene ends were 2 bases for V and 2 bases for J; bases not matched to a gene: 11. This CDR3 is built from 17 residues. In DNA, the CDR3 is TGTGCCAGCAGCGTCACAGGGGACCACCCCTTCACAGATACGCAGTATTTT. Amino acid sequence: CASSVTGDHPFTDTQYF.

The table lists this clonotype with many counts. The chain couples TRBV9 to TRBJ1-2; D is perhaps TRBD1 (6 bases). The germline V gene has CDR1 SGDLS and CDR2 YYNGEE. V lost 4 bases and J lost 4, with 14 bases in between. This CDR3 comprises 14 residues. The CDR3 nucleotides read TGTGCCAGCAGCACGACAGGAAGGGCCTATGGCTACACCTTC. Residues: CASSTTGRAYGYTF.

This clonotype was picked up many times. This rearrangement joins TRBV9 to TRBJ1-1; D gene uncertain. Trimming stripped 2 bases from V and 3 bases from J, with 11 bases between. Germline V gene data show CDR1 as SGDLS and CDR2 as YYNGEE. The CDR3 sequence is 14 residues long. CDR3 protein: CASSVGGLHTEAFF. The CDR3 DNA follows: TGTGCCAGCAGCGTGGGCGGACTACACACTGAAGCTTTCTTT.

The table lists this clonotype with many counts. The V and J genes are TRBV9 and TRBJ1-6, with D perhaps matching TRBD1 (5 bases). Per the germline V gene, CDR1 is SGDLS and CDR2 is YYNGEE. CDR3 length: 14 residues. The V end was cut by 3 bases, the J end by 12 bases, with 16 bases between. CDR3 DNA: TGTGCCAGCAGCGCGGGACCGACCGATCTACCCCTCCACTTT. It specifies CASSAGPTDLPLHF.

This clonotype was counted at least ten times. The chain couples TRBV9 to TRBJ2-1; 8 bases are shared with TRBD2. The CDR3 contains 15 residues. CDR1 and CDR2 from the germline V gene are SGDLS and YYNGEE. V lost 3 bases and J lost 3; bases outside the gene matches: 5. CDR3 DNA sequence: TGTGCCAGCAGCGAGCTCGGGGGGGACTACAATGAGCAGTTCTTC. This gives the protein CASSELGGDYNEQFF.

This sequence joins TRBV9 and TRBJ2-3; D is unresolved. The germline V and J ends were trimmed by 3 bases and 4 bases, with 15 bases remaining between them. The germline CDR1 and CDR2 sequences are SGDLS and YYNGEE. The CDR3 has 15 residues. CDR3 nucleotide sequence: TGTGCCAGCAGCGCCCGGGTCAGTCCGGCAGATACGCAGTATTTT. This codes for CASSARVSPADTQYF. The full variable domain, its missing parts supplied by reference TRBV9 and TRBJ2-3, is DSGVTQTPKHLITATGQRVTLRCSPRSGDLSVYWYQQSLDQGLQFLIQYYNGEERAKGNILERFSAQQFPDLHSELNLSSLELGDSALYFCASSARVSPADTQYFGPGTRLTVL.

This clonotype was detected ten times or more. The V gene is TRBV9, the J gene TRBJ1-1; a possible D gene is TRBD1 (5 bases). Germline lookup yields CDR1 SGDLS and CDR2 YYNGEE. The CDR3 contains 15 residues. V lost 4 bases to trimming and J lost 2 bases, with 15 bases between them. The CDR3 coding sequence is TGTGCCAGCAGCCCCCACGGACACTTTAACACTGAAGCTTTCTTT. This gives the protein CASSPHGHFNTEAFF.

At least ten counts were recorded for this clonotype. This sequence joins TRBV9 and TRBJ1-2, with D maybe TRBD1 (6 bases). The germline gives CDR1 SGDLS, CDR2 YYNGEE. This CDR3 is built from 17 residues. V was trimmed by 0 bases and J by 0 bases, leaving 15 bases between them. This chain's CDR3 is CASSVDTGLPPNYGYTF. Here the CDR3 DNA reads TGTGCCAGCAGCGTAGACACAGGGTTACCTCCTAACTATGGCTACACCTTC.

This clonotype is judged medium-sized. The rearrangement links TRBV9 to TRBJ1-2, with 9 bases that match TRBD1. The CDR3 runs 15 residues. With V trimmed by 4 bases and J by 4 bases, 8 bases remained unmatched. CDR1 is SGDLS, CDR2 YYNGEE, per germline. In DNA form, the CDR3 reads TGTGCCAGCAGCCCTTGGGACAGGGATGGCTATGGCTACACCTTC. Amino acids: CASSPWDRDGYGYTF.

This clonotype occurred many times. The genes are TRBV9 and TRBJ2-7; D is unclear. Germline V gives CDR1 SGDLS, CDR2 YYNGEE. This CDR3 comprises 14 residues. Trimming cost V 4 bases and J 3 bases, with 14 bases left between them. For the CDR3, the DNA is TGTGCCAGCAGCTCCAGACTTAACTACTACGAGCAGTACTTC. Amino acids: CASSSRLNYYEQYF.